This TCR beta chain appears in the sequencing data of a study of human T cells and chemical hapten exposure. About the study: Weekly administration of diphenylcyclopropenone to the scalp of patients continued throughout the approximately 24-week study.

Time point indicated: patch test 2, 6 weeks after DPC sensitization. Treatment described: therapeutic diphenylcyclopropenone sensitization with weekly scalp DPC. Blood collection took place prior to placing each patch test. It was from unfractionated whole blood that total RNA was extracted. V was trimmed by 7 bases and J by 2 bases, leaving 18 bases between them. This CDR3 spans 16 amino acids. Germline CDR1 and CDR2: MNHEY and SVGEGT. Study outcomes and limitations: Patch test score rose with PT1 expanded TCRs, significant at 8, 16, 32, not 4.

Each CDR3 protein is one row after TCRdb ran MiXCR on the RACE reads. The table records around 360,000 distinct CDR3 sequences, 6% to 7% of them present only once. This clonotype was counted ten times or more. Its antigen is undetermined. The TCR comes from a woman under 30 with alopecia areata. Some clones in this sample may be carry-over from other donors' samples. The chain joins TRBV6-2 or TRBV6-3 to TRBJ2-1; tentative D call: TRBD2 (6 bases). The sequences come from whole blood, collected in connection with sensitization to the hapten diphenylcyclopropenone (DPC). CDR3: CASIYAAGFTYNEQFF. Written as DNA, the CDR3 is TGTGCCAGCATCTACGCGGCGGGGTTCACCTACAATGAGCAGTTCTTC.